This T cell receptor beta chain was recovered during a study of T cell responses to AZD1222 COVID-19 vaccine. Only in-frame clones appear in the TCRdb table, and some are missing; sequencing was by immunoSEQ multiplex PCR. Of about 120,000 clones in the sample, roughly four fifths were seen once. Remarks on this clone: Its target is unknown.

V was clipped by 1 base and J by 4 bases, with 11 bases between them. CDR1 and CDR2 from the germline V gene are SGHTA and FQGNSA. The CDR3 loop spans 14 amino acids. Study-level findings and limits: Clonal diversity was possibly underestimated, and white British individuals and females predominated among donors.

This sequence was found in an adult in good health. Specimen: peripheral blood, collected on day 0 of AZD1222 vaccination. The chain employs TRBV7-2 and TRBJ2-7, with a tentative D call TRBD2 (5 bases). The CDR3 spells CASSLGGGSYEQYF. The CDR3, as DNA: TGTGCCAGCAGCTTAGGGGGTGGGAGTTACGAGCAGTACTTC.